This T cell receptor (beta chain) was identified during a study of cytotoxic CD8 clonotypes in ibrutinib-treated CLL. Sequencing used immunoSEQ multiplex PCR; TCRdb keeps in-frame clones, though not all of them. The table includes tens of thousands of clones, more than 45% detected once. The germline V gene has CDR1 SGHRS and CDR2 YFSETQ. Trimming shortened V by 0 bases and J by 2 bases, and 11 bases separated the two germline ends. The CDR3 is made up of 15 amino acids. V and J are TRBV5-1 and TRBJ1-2; D is unclear. The specimen was PBMCs, collected after 12 months of ibrutinib treatment. This sequence originates from a human donor with chronic lymphocytic leukemia. CDR3 sequence reads: CASSLGAATNYGYTF. For the CDR3, the DNA is TGCGCCAGCAGCTTGGGTGCAGCGACAAACTATGGCTACACCTTC.